This TCR beta chain was found in a study of shared clonotypes between healthy human individuals. The table came from immunoSEQ multiplex PCR; TCRdb's copy has only in-frame clones and leaves some out. The sample has about 2.1 million clones, just over 90% seen once. The trim removed 4 bases at V and 0 bases at J, leaving 6 bases unmatched. Germline values: CDR1 SEHNR, CDR2 FQNEAQ (reference sequence). The CDR3 extends over 16 amino acids. Positively selected for CCR7, the CD45RO-negative cells used as naive CD8 cells excluded terminally differentiated effector memory CD45RA+ cells. The V and J genes are TRBV7-9 and TRBJ2-1; 7 bases match TRBD1. The source is a man between 18 and 29 years old in good health. Some clones in this sample may be carry-over from other donors' samples. The sample was naive CD8+ T cells from PBMCs. CDR3 region: CASSSLQGSSYNEQFF. The CDR3 DNA follows: TGTGCCAGCAGCTCCTTACAGGGGAGCTCCTACAATGAGCAGTTCTTC. Combining the CDR3 with reference TRBV7-9 and TRBJ2-1 gives the whole variable domain DTGVSQNPRHKITKRGQNVTFRCDPISEHNRLYWYRQTLGQGPEFLTYFQNEAQLEKSRLLSDRFSAERPKGSFSTLEIQRTEQGDSAMYLCASSSLQGSSYNEQFFGPGTRLTVL.